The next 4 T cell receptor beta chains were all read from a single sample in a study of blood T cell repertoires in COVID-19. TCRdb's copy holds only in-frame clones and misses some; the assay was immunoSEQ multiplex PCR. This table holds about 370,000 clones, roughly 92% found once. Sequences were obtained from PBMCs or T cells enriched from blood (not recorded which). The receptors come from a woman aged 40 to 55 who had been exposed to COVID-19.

This chain's CDR3 is CASSLTGESEAFF. CDR3 in DNA: TGCGCCAGCAGCTTGACAGGGGAGAGTGAAGCTTTCTTT. This chain uses TRBV5-1 with TRBJ1-1, with 7 bases that match TRBD1. CDR1 and CDR2 (germline): SGHRS, YFSETQ. Trimming removed 1 base from V and 7 bases from J; junction bases left unmatched: 4. The CDR3 runs to 13 residues.

This chain's CDR3 is CASSEGDRDNEKLFF. The CDR3, as DNA: TGTGCCAGCAGTGAAGGCGACAGGGATAATGAAAAACTGTTTTTT. The chain is built from TRBV6-1 and TRBJ1-4; 7 nucleotides line up with TRBD1. From germline, CDR1 is MNHNS and CDR2 SASEGT. After removal of 1 base from V and 4 bases from J, the junction contained 3 bases not matched to a gene. The CDR3 has 15 amino acids.

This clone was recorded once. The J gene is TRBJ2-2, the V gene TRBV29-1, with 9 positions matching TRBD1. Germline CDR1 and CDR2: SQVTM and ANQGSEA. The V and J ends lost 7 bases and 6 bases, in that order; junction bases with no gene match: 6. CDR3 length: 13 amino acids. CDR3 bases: TGCAGCGGGTTGGACAGGGGCTCCGGGGAGCTGTTTTTT. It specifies CSGLDRGSGELFF.

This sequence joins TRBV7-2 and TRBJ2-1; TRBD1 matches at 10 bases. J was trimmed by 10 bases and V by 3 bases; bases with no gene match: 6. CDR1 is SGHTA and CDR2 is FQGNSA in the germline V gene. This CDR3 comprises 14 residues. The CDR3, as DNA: TGTGCCAGCAGCTTTAGACAGGGGGCCCCCGAGCAGTTCTTC. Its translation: CASSFRQGAPEQFF.